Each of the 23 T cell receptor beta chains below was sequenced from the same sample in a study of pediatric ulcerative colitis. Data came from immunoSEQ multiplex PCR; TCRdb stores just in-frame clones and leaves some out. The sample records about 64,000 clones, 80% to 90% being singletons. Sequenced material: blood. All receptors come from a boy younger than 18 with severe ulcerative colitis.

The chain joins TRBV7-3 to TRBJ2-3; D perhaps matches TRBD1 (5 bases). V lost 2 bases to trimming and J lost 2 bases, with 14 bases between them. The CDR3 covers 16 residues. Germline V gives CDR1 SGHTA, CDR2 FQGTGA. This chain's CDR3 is CASSLLTAVNTDTQYF. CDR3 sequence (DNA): TGTGCCAGCAGCTTACTGACAGCAGTAAACACAGATACGCAGTATTTT.

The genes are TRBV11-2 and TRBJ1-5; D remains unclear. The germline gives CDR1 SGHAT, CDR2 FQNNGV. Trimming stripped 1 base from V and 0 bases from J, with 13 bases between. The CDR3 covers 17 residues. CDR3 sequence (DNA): TGTGCCAGCAGCTTAGTTTGGACGATTAATAGCAATCAGCCCCAGCATTTT. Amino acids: CASSLVWTINSNQPQHF.

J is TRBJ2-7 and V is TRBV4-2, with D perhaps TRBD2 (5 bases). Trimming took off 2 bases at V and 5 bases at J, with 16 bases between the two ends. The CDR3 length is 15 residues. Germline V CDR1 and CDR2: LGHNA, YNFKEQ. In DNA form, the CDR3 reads TGTGCCAGCAGCCAAACGGAAGCGGCGGCGGACGAGCAGTACTTC. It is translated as CASSQTEAAADEQYF.

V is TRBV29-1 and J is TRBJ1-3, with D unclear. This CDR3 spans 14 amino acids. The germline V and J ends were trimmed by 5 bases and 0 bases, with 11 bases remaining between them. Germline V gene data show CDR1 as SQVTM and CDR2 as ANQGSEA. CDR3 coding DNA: TGCAGCGTTAGAGAGTTCTACTCTGGAAACACCATATATTTT. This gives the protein CSVREFYSGNTIYF.

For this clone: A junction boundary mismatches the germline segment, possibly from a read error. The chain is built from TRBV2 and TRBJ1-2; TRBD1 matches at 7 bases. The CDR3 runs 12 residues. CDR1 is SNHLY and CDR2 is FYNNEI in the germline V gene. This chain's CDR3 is CASREDRAGYTF. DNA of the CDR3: TGTGCCAGCAGAGAAGACAGGGCGGGCTACACCTTC.

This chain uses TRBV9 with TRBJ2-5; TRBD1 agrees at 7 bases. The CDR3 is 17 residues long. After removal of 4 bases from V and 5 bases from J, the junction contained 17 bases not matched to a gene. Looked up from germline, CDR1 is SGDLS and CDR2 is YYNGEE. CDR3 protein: CASSPGNLGTATETQYF. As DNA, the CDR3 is TGTGCCAGCAGCCCCGGTAACCTGGGGACAGCCACGGAGACCCAGTACTTC.

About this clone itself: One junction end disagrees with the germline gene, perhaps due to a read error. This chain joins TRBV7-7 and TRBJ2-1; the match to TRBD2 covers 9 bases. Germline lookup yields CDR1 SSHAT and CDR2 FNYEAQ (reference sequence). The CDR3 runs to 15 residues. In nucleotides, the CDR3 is TGTGCTAGCAGCTTAGGGGTAGCGGGAGACACTGAGCAGTTCTTC. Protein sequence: CASSLGVAGDTEQFF.

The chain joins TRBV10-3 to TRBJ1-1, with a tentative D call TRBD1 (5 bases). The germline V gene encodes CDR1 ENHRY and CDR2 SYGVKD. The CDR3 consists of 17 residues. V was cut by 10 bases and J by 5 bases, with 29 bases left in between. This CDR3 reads CASAGPGGSVKGTEAFF. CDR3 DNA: TGTGCCAGCGCGGGCCCCGGTGGTTCTGTAAAGGGGACTGAAGCTTTCTTT.

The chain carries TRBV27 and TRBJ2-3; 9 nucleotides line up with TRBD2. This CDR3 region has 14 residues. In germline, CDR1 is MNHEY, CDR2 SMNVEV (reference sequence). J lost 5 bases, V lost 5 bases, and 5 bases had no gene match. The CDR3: CASSKLAGKDTQYF. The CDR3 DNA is TGTGCCAGCAGTAAACTAGCGGGTAAAGATACGCAGTATTTT.

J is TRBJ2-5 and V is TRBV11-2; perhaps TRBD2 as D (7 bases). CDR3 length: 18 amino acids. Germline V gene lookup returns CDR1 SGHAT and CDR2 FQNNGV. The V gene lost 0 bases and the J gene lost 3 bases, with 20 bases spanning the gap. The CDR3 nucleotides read TGTGCCAGCAGCTTAGATGGCTGGCTAGCGGAGGGGGAAGAGACCCAGTACTTC. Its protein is CASSLDGWLAEGEETQYF.

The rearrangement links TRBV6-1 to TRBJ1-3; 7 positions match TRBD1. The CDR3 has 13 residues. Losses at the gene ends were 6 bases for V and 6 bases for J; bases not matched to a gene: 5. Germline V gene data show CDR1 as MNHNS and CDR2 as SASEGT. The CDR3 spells CASRRKGANTIYF. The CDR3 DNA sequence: TGTGCCAGCAGGCGGAAGGGGGCAAACACCATATATTTT.

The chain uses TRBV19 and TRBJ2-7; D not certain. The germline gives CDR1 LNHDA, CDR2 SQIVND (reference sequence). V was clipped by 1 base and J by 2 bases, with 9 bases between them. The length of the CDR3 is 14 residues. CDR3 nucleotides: TGTGCCAGTAGTATAGGGAACAGCGCCTACGAGCAGTACTTC. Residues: CASSIGNSAYEQYF.

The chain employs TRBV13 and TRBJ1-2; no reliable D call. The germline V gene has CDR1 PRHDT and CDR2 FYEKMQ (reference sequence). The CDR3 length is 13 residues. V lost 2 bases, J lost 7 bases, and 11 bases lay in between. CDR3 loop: CASSLQTSGGYTF. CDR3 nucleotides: TGTGCCAGCAGCTTACAGACATCGGGTGGCTACACCTTC.

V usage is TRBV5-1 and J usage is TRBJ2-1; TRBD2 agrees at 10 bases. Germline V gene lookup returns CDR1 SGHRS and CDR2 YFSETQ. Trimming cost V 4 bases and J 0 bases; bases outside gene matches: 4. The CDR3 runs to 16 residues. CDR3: CASSRSGRSSYNEQFF. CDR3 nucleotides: TGCGCCAGCAGCCGTAGCGGGAGGAGCTCCTACAATGAGCAGTTCTTC.

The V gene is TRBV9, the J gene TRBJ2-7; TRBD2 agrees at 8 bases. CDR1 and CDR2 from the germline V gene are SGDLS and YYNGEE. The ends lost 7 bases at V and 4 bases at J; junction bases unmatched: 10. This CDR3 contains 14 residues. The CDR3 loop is CASGTGTREYEQYF. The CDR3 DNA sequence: TGTGCCAGCGGAACCGGGACTAGAGAGTACGAGCAGTACTTC.

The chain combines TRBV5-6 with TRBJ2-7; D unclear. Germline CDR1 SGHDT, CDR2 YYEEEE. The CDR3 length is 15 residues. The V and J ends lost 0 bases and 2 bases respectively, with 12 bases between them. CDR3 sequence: CASSLDPRSAYEQYF. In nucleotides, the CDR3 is TGTGCCAGCAGCTTGGACCCGCGTTCGGCCTACGAGCAGTACTTC.

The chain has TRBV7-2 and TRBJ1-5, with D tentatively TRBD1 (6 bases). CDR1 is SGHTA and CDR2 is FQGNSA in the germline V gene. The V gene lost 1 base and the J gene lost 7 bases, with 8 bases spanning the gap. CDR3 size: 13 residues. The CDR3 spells CASSLVQGQPQHF. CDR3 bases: TGTGCCAGCAGCTTAGTACAGGGCCAGCCCCAGCATTTT.

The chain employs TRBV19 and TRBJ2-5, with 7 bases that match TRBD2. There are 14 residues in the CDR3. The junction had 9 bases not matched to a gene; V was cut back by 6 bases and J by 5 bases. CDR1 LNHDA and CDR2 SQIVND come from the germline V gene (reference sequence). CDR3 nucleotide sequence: TGTGCCAGTAGCAAGACTAGCAGGTGGGAGACCCAGTACTTC. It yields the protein CASSKTSRWETQYF.

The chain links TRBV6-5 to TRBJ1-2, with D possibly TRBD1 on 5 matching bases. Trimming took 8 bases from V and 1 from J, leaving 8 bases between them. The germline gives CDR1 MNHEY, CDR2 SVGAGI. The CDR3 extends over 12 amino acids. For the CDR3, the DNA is TGTGCCAGCGGAGGGGATAACTATGGCTACACCTTC. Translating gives CASGGDNYGYTF.

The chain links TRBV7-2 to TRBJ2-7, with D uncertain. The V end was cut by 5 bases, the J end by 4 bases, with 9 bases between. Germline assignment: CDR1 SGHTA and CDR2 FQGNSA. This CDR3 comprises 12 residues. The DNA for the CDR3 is TGTGCCAGCAGCCTTCTCGCGTACGAGCAGTACTTC. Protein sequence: CASSLLAYEQYF.

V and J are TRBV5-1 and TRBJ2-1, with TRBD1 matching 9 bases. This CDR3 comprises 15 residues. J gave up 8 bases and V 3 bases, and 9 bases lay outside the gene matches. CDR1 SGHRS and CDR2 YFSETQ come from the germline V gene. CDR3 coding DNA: TGCGCCAGCAGCTGGGGGACAGGGAGGCAGGATGAGCAGTTCTTC. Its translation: CASSWGTGRQDEQFF.

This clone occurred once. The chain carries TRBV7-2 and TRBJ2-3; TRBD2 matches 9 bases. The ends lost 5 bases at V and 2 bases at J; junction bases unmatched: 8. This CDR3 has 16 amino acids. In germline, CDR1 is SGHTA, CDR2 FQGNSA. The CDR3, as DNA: TGTGCCAGCAGCCCGGGAGCGGGAGGCCTCACAGATACGCAGTATTTT. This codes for CASSPGAGGLTDTQYF.

The CDR3 region is CASSLVGHTEAFF. DNA of the CDR3: TGTGCCAGCAGCTTAGTCGGCCACACTGAAGCTTTCTTT. This chain joins TRBV7-8 and TRBJ1-1; D uncertain. From germline, CDR1 is SGHVS and CDR2 FQNEAQ. Trimming shortened V by 1 base and J by 3 bases, and 6 bases separated the two germline ends. This CDR3 is built from 13 residues.